One sample yielded the 20 T cell receptor beta chains listed below, sequenced in a study of resident and recirculating memory T cells in vitiligo (dated by TCRdb to about 2018). Receptor libraries were prepared by the immunoSEQ multiplex PCR assay. TCRdb limited this immuneACCESS table to in-frame rearrangements with V and J called. A share of clones is missing; checked studies link under half to unresolved V genes, and the rest is unexplained. The sample table contains more than 65,000 clones; only one count was recorded for 91% of them. 4.9% of the sample goes to the ten largest clones. The sample comprised blood. The receptors derive from a male donor with vitiligo.

This chain uses TRBV7-6 with TRBJ2-7, with D possibly TRBD1 on 6 matching bases. Germline CDR1 is SGHVS and CDR2 is FNYEAQ. The germline V and J ends were trimmed by 0 bases and 3 bases, with 15 bases remaining between them. The CDR3 covers 16 residues. This CDR3 reads CASSLAADSFNYEQYF. Written as DNA, the CDR3 is TGTGCCAGCAGCTTAGCGGCGGACAGTTTCAACTACGAGCAGTACTTC.

The CDR3 DNA is TGTGCCAGCAGCTTAGGACAGACAGGGGACAACCCCAATCAGCCCCAGCATTTT. Translation: CASSLGQTGDNPNQPQHF. J is TRBJ1-5 and V is TRBV7-8, with TRBD1 matching 8 bases. Germline V gene sequence: CDR1 SGHVS, CDR2 FQNEAQ. V trimming: 1 base; J trimming: 3 bases; junction bases outside the gene matches: 11. The CDR3 extends over 18 amino acids. Using reference TRBV7-8 and TRBJ1-5 for the parts outside the CDR3, the full variable domain is GAGVSQSPRYKVAKRGQDVALRCDPISGHVSLFWYQQALGQGPEFLTYFQNEAQLDKSGLPSDRFFAERPEGSVSTLKIQRTQQEDSAVYLCASSLGQTGDNPNQPQHFGDGTRLSIL.

V is TRBV5-1 and J is TRBJ2-1; 8 positions match TRBD1. From germline, CDR1 is SGHRS and CDR2 YFSETQ. The V and J ends lost 4 bases and 8 bases, in that order; junction bases with no gene match: 5. CDR3 length equals 13 residues. The CDR3 bases are TGCGCCAGCAGCACTGGACAGGGCCATGAGCAGTTCTTC. Translation: CASSTGQGHEQFF. The full variable domain, in which reference TRBV5-1 and TRBJ2-1 provide the parts outside the CDR3, is KAGVTQTPRYLIKTRGQQVTLSCSPISGHRSVSWYQQTPGQGLQFLFEYFSETQRNKGNFPGRFSGRQFSNSRSEMNVSTLELGDSALYLCASSTGQGHEQFFGPGTRLTVL.

The chain links TRBV10-3 to TRBJ2-3, with 13 bases fitting TRBD2. CDR3 size: 18 residues. The trim removed 0 bases at V and 5 bases at J, leaving 8 bases unmatched. Germline values: CDR1 ENHRY, CDR2 SYGVKD. CDR3 DNA sequence: TGTGCCATCAGTGAGTCGAATATACTAGCGGGGGGGAAAGATACGCAGTATTTT. Residues: CAISESNILAGGKDTQYF.

J is TRBJ2-7 and V is TRBV27, with 9 bases that match TRBD1. J lost 1 base, V lost 3 bases, and 1 base had no gene match. The CDR3 is made up of 14 amino acids. Germline V CDR1 and CDR2: MNHEY, SMNVEV (reference sequence). CDR3 DNA: TGTGCCAGCAGTTTCGGGACAGGGTCCTACGAGCAGTACTTC. It specifies CASSFGTGSYEQYF.

This chain joins TRBV7-9 and TRBJ2-7; 7 bases are a match to TRBD1. The germline gives CDR1 SEHNR, CDR2 FQNEAQ (reference sequence). The CDR3 covers 15 residues. V gave up 5 bases and J gave up 0 bases; unmatched junction bases: 7. The CDR3 nucleotides read TGTGCCAGCAGCATAAACAGGGGCCCCTCCTACGAGCAGTACTTC. It specifies CASSINRGPSYEQYF.

The chain joins TRBV9 to TRBJ2-7, with TRBD1 matching over 10 bases. The V gene's germline CDR1 is SGDLS and CDR2 YYNGEE. V shed 3 bases and J 4 bases; nucleotides not matched to a gene: 7. The CDR3 extends over 15 amino acids. In DNA, the CDR3 is TGTGCCAGCAGCGCCCGGGACAGGGGTGAATACGAGCAGTACTTC. Translating gives CASSARDRGEYEQYF.

The chain links TRBV11-3 to TRBJ2-1, with TRBD2 matching over 9 bases. Looked up from germline, CDR1 is SGHNT and CDR2 is YENEEA. Trimming at V came to 6 bases and at J to 0 bases, leaving 9 bases not matched to a gene. CDR3 length: 17 amino acids. CDR3 DNA sequence: TGTGCCAGCAGTCGAGCCCTAGCGGGGAGCTCCTACAATGAGCAGTTCTTC. This sequence encodes CASSRALAGSSYNEQFF.

The chain recombines TRBV27 with TRBJ2-4; TRBD2 is a possible D gene (5 bases). The CDR3 runs 14 residues. The V and J ends lost 6 bases and 5 bases respectively, with 14 bases between them. CDR1 and CDR2 (germline): MNHEY, SMNVEV (reference sequence). As DNA, the CDR3 is TGTGCCAGCAGGGGCCTGGACGGGGAAAACATTCAGTACTTC. Translated: CASRGLDGENIQYF.

V is TRBV28 and J is TRBJ1-2; tentative D call: TRBD1 (5 bases). The CDR3 runs to 14 residues. V lost 5 bases and J lost 7, with 17 bases in between. Germline CDR1 MDHEN, CDR2 SYDVKM. The CDR3 protein is CASSPTDILGGYTF. The CDR3 DNA follows: TGTGCCAGCAGTCCCACGGACATCCTCGGTGGCTACACCTTC.

With regard to this clone: The junction does not match germline at one end; this may be a read error. The J gene is TRBJ2-7, the V gene TRBV5-6, with 8 bases that match TRBD1. The CDR3 runs to 15 residues. Germline V gene sequence: CDR1 SGHDT, CDR2 YYEEEE. CDR3 region: CASSLGPGGSHEQYF. CDR3 coding DNA: TGTGCCAGCAGCTTGGGTCCAGGGGGCTCCCACGAGCAGTACTTC.

The chain employs TRBV7-9 and TRBJ2-2, with no clear D. Germline CDR1 reads SEHNR; CDR2 reads FQNEAQ (reference sequence). CDR3 length: 14 amino acids. V was pared by 7 bases and J by 3 bases, with 12 bases between. DNA of the CDR3: TGTGCCAGCATTGCGCCAGAGGACACCGGGGAGCTGTTTTTT. Amino acid sequence: CASIAPEDTGELFF.

The rearrangement links TRBV6-1 to TRBJ2-2; D is ambiguous. The CDR3 has 13 amino acids. The germline CDR1 and CDR2 sequences are MNHNS and SASEGT. V lost 6 bases, J lost 4 bases, and 9 bases lay in between. CDR3 coding DNA: TGTGCCAGCAGACTATATGGCACCGGGGAGCTGTTTTTT. Encoded protein: CASRLYGTGELFF.

The V gene is TRBV7-2, the J gene TRBJ1-2; D uncertain. V lost 1 base to trimming and J lost 2 bases, with 8 bases between them. Per the germline V gene, CDR1 is SGHTA and CDR2 is FQGNSA. CDR3 length equals 14 residues. The CDR3 DNA follows: TGTGCCAGCAGCTTAGAACAGCCAAACTATGGCTACACCTTC. Translating it yields CASSLEQPNYGYTF.

This rearrangement joins TRBV9 to TRBJ2-7; the match to TRBD1 covers 7 bases. The length of the CDR3 is 16 residues. J lost 5 bases, V lost 0 bases, and 11 bases had no gene match. Germline assignment: CDR1 SGDLS and CDR2 YYNGEE. This CDR3 is CASSVVFGTDVDEQYF. In nucleotides, the CDR3 is TGTGCCAGCAGCGTAGTATTCGGGACAGACGTCGACGAGCAGTACTTC.

The CDR3 region is CASSFGLKNYEQYF. DNA for the CDR3: TGTGCCAGCAGCTTTGGACTCAAAAACTACGAGCAGTACTTC. The chain combines TRBV7-2 with TRBJ2-7, with D perhaps TRBD2 (5 bases). V was cut by 3 bases and J by 3 bases, with 12 bases left in between. The CDR3 length is 14 residues. Germline CDR1 is SGHTA and CDR2 is FQGNSA. The complete variable domain, with remaining parts taken from reference TRBV7-2 and TRBJ2-7, reads GAGVSQSPSNKVTEKGKDVELRCDPISGHTALYWYRQSLGQGLEFLIYFQGNSAPDKSGLPSDRFSAERTGGSVSTLTIQRTQQEDSAVYLCASSFGLKNYEQYFGPGTRLTVT.

The rearrangement links TRBV19 to TRBJ2-2; D is undetermined. Germline V gene lookup returns CDR1 LNHDA and CDR2 SQIVND (reference sequence). The V end was cut by 4 bases, the J end by 5 bases, with 8 bases between. The CDR3 spans 13 residues. The CDR3 DNA follows: TGTGCCAGTAGTACGACACGTACCGGGGAGCTGTTTTTT. It codes for CASSTTRTGELFF.

V gene TRBV4-3 combines with J gene TRBJ2-3; 7 bases are a match to TRBD2. The CDR3 contains 17 residues. CDR1 LGHNA and CDR2 YSLEER come from the germline V gene. V shed 1 base, J shed 7 bases, and the junction held 14 bases outside the gene matches. The CDR3 DNA is TGCGCCAGCAGCCAAGCGGTCCCGGCTAGCGGCGAACATACGCAGTATTTT. Residues: CASSQAVPASGEHTQYF.

The chain is built from TRBV13 and TRBJ2-2; 12 bases are shared with TRBD2. Germline CDR1 reads PRHDT; CDR2 reads FYEKMQ (reference sequence). The CDR3 has 15 amino acids. Trimming removed 5 bases from V and 6 bases from J; junction bases left unmatched: 4. CDR3 in DNA: TGTGCCAGCAGCCGAGGACTAGCGGGGTCCGGGGAGCTGTTTTTT. Its translation: CASSRGLAGSGELFF.

The chain combines TRBV11-3 with TRBJ2-5; a possible D gene is TRBD2 (5 bases). CDR1 is SGHNT and CDR2 is YENEEA in the germline V gene. The V gene lost 0 bases and the J gene lost 5 bases, with 10 bases spanning the gap. The CDR3 runs to 14 residues. The DNA for the CDR3 is TGTGCCAGCAGCTTAGAGACCCCGGGGGAGACCCAGTACTTC. This codes for CASSLETPGETQYF.